What follows are 25 T cell receptor beta chains derived from one specimen sequenced in a study of Ad26.COV2.S vaccination and SARS-CoV-2 variants (dated by TCRdb to the early 2020s). Library creation used the immunoSEQ multiplex PCR assay. The source is immuneACCESS, and TCRdb retained only in-frame sequences with V and J called. Part of the clones is not carried over; for the studies checked, unresolved V genes explain less than half of this, and the remainder is unexplained. For this sample the table gives about 400,000 clones, of which 83% were detected only once. 7.4% of the sample is held by the ten biggest clonotypes. Per the publication, the treatment or condition label means: about 20 received Ad26.COV2.S at low or high dose, single or two shots; roughly five received placebo; per-sample allocation not given. For vaccine and placebo recipients, repertoires were sequenced using samples collected on day 63 after the first injection.

Material: peripheral blood, obtained in a trial of Ad26.COV2.S vaccine versus placebo. These receptors were collected from a person aged 18-60 years who received the Ad26.COV2.S COVID-19 vaccine or a placebo.

The chain recombines TRBV19 with TRBJ1-6; 12 bases map to TRBD1. The CDR3 runs to 17 residues. Germline-derived CDR1 and CDR2 are LNHDA and SQIVND (reference sequence). V lost 5 bases to trimming and J lost 6 bases; unmatched junction nucleotides: 8. In DNA, the CDR3 is TGTGCCAGTAGTGGTCGGGACAGGGGGCTCGGTAATTCACCCCTCCACTTT. Its translation is CASSGRDRGLGNSPLHF.

There are a few counts of this clone. The chain carries TRBV5-3 and TRBJ2-5, with D unresolved. TRBV5-3 is an ORF, with its function uncertain. Trimming shortened V by 0 bases and J by 2 bases, and 8 bases separated the two germline ends. The CDR3 contains 14 residues. The CDR3, as DNA: TGTGCCAGAAGCTTGGAGACTGTACAAGAGACCCAGTACTTC. Its protein product is CARSLETVQETQYF.

The rearrangement uses TRBV19 and TRBJ1-5; 7 positions match TRBD1. V gave up 7 bases and J gave up 0 bases; unmatched junction bases: 15. CDR3 length: 18 amino acids. Germline assignment: CDR1 LNHDA and CDR2 SQIVND (reference sequence). The CDR3: CASTAPRGRGYSNQPQHF. The CDR3 nucleotides read TGTGCCAGTACCGCACCCCGGGGCAGGGGGTATAGCAATCAGCCCCAGCATTTT. Full variable domain (remainder filled in from reference TRBV19 and TRBJ1-5): DGGITQSPKYLFRKEGQNVTLSCEQNLNHDAMYWYRQDPGQGLRLIYYSQIVNDFQKGDIAEGYSVSREKKESFPLTVTSAQKNPTAFYLCASTAPRGRGYSNQPQHFGDGTRLSIL.

This chain links TRBV9 with TRBJ2-3; 8 nucleotides match TRBD2. Unmatched junction bases numbered 6, after V lost 0 bases and J lost 3 bases. Germline V gene sequence: CDR1 SGDLS, CDR2 YYNGEE. The CDR3 contains 16 residues. The CDR3 DNA reads TGTGCCAGCAGCGTAGATTCCAGCGGGGGTACAGATACGCAGTATTTT. Residues: CASSVDSSGGTDTQYF.

V is TRBV6-5 and J is TRBJ1-5, with TRBD1 matching over 7 bases. The V gene end was trimmed by 7 bases and the J gene end by 0 bases; junction bases not matched to a gene: 3. This CDR3 comprises 14 residues. Germline V gives CDR1 MNHEY, CDR2 SVGAGI. The CDR3 nucleotides read TGTGCCAGCATGGGACAGATTAGCAATCAGCCCCAGCATTTT. This encodes CASMGQISNQPQHF.

This chain connects TRBV6-5 to TRBJ1-5, with a possible D match to TRBD1 (6 bases). V lost 8 bases to trimming and J lost 5 bases, with 13 bases between them. This CDR3 contains 13 residues. Germline V lookup: CDR1 MNHEY, CDR2 SVGAGI. This CDR3 reads CASLGTSYQPQHF. DNA of the CDR3: TGTGCCAGCCTCGGGACATCGTATCAGCCCCAGCATTTT.

V and J are TRBV11-3 and TRBJ2-1; D call uncertain. The V end lost 4 bases, the J end lost 7 bases, and 26 bases lay between the germline ends. The germline CDR1 and CDR2 sequences are SGHNT and YENEEA. The CDR3 spans 18 residues. DNA of the CDR3: TGTGCCAGCAGCTCACCAGGTGGCAGCCAGCGACTCCAGAATGAGCAGTTCTTC. Its protein product is CASSSPGGSQRLQNEQFF. Based on the CDR3 plus reference TRBV11-3 and TRBJ2-1, the full variable domain is EAGVVQSPRYKIIEKKQPVAFWCNPISGHNTLYWYLQNLGQGPELLIRYENEEAVDDSQLPKDRFSAERLKGVDSTLKIQPAELGDSAVYLCASSSPGGSQRLQNEQFFGPGTRLTVL.

V is TRBV2 and J is TRBJ1-1, with D uncertain. V lost 3 bases, J lost 1 base, and 6 bases lay in between. The V gene's germline CDR1 is SNHLY and CDR2 FYNNEI. This CDR3 is built from 13 residues. DNA for the CDR3: TGTGCCAGCAGTGAGGGTCGGAACACTGAAGCTTTCTTT. It specifies CASSEGRNTEAFF.

This chain uses TRBV6-6 with TRBJ2-5, with D perhaps TRBD1 (7 bases). Germline V CDR1 and CDR2: MNHNY, SVGAGI (reference sequence). This CDR3 has 14 amino acids. The germline V and J ends were trimmed by 4 bases and 2 bases, with 11 bases remaining between them. The CDR3 loop is CASSSQGGQETQYF. In nucleotides, the CDR3 is TGTGCCAGCAGTTCTCAGGGGGGTCAAGAGACCCAGTACTTC.

The chain has TRBV6-2 or TRBV6-3 and TRBJ1-5, with D uncertain. From germline, CDR1 is MNHEY and CDR2 SVGEGT. The length of the CDR3 is 16 residues. The V end lost 5 bases, the J end lost 0 bases, and 14 bases lay between the germline ends. The CDR3 is CASSTRARYSNQPQHF. The CDR3 DNA reads as TGTGCCAGCAGTACGCGGGCGAGGTATAGCAATCAGCCCCAGCATTTT.

The chain carries TRBV2 and TRBJ1-1; D is ambiguous. The ends were cut back, 7 bases at V and 3 bases at J, with 18 bases in the middle. CDR1 is SNHLY and CDR2 is FYNNEI in the germline V gene. This CDR3 comprises 15 residues. The CDR3, as DNA: TGTGCCAGCAAGCCTTTTGAGACGCGGGACACTGAAGCTTTCTTT. As protein: CASKPFETRDTEAFF.

The V gene is TRBV6-5, the J gene TRBJ2-7; 7 bases are a match to TRBD2. The V gene's germline CDR1 is MNHEY and CDR2 SVGAGI. The CDR3 is 14 amino acids. With V trimmed by 5 bases and J by 2 bases, 6 bases remained unmatched. The CDR3 DNA is TGTGCCAGCAGTCAGAGGGAGGGCCCCTACGAGCAGTACTTC. It encodes CASSQREGPYEQYF.

This chain connects TRBV5-6 to TRBJ1-2; weak D call: TRBD1 (6 bases). V was cut by 4 bases and J by 5 bases, with 12 bases left in between. Germline-derived CDR1 and CDR2 are SGHDT and YYEEEE. The CDR3 covers 13 residues. CDR3 residues: CASSAQGLYGYTF. The CDR3 bases are TGTGCCAGCAGCGCACAGGGTCTGTATGGCTACACCTTC.

The J gene is TRBJ2-3, the V gene TRBV10-3; D is ambiguous. Germline V CDR1 and CDR2: ENHRY, SYGVKD. Trimming pared 2 bases from V and 5 bases from J, leaving 11 bases between. This CDR3 comprises 14 residues. CDR3 in DNA: TGTGCCATCAGTGAGCCCCCTAATGGAGATACGCAGTATTTT. Protein: CAISEPPNGDTQYF.

This clone was observed a single time. The chain joins TRBV7-9 to TRBJ1-2; D is unresolved. CDR1 and CDR2 from the germline V gene are SEHNR and FQNEAQ (reference sequence). V lost 4 bases and J lost 4, with 13 bases in between. The CDR3 contains 14 residues. CDR3 loop: CASSSDRLVYGYTF. The CDR3 bases are TGTGCCAGCAGCTCGGACCGTTTGGTCTATGGCTACACCTTC.

This chain links TRBV2 with TRBJ2-5, with 7 bases aligning to TRBD1. V shed 5 bases and J 5 bases; nucleotides not matched to a gene: 2. Germline CDR1 reads SNHLY; CDR2 reads FYNNEI. The CDR3 spans 12 residues. This CDR3 is CASSQQGETQYF. As DNA, the CDR3 is TGTGCCAGCAGTCAACAGGGGGAGACCCAGTACTTC.

The rearrangement joins TRBV5-5 to TRBJ2-7; the D gene is possibly TRBD1 (5 bases). Germline CDR1 and CDR2: SGHKS and YYEKEE (reference sequence). V lost 1 base and J 5 bases, leaving 10 bases between the germline ends. CDR3 length: 13 amino acids. The DNA for the CDR3 is TGTGCCAGCAGCTTGCAATCCAGGGACGAGCAGTACTTC. As protein: CASSLQSRDEQYF. Variable domain in full (rest from reference TRBV5-5 and TRBJ2-7): DAGVTQSPTHLIKTRGQQVTLRCSPISGHKSVSWYQQVLGQGPQFIFQYYEKEERGRGNFPDRFSARQFPNYSSELNVNALLLGDSALYLCASSLQSRDEQYFGPGTRLTVT.

This chain connects TRBV4-2 to TRBJ2-2; 7 bases match TRBD2. The CDR3 has 15 residues. Germline CDR1 LGHNA, CDR2 YNFKEQ. With 4 bases clipped from V and 5 bases from J, the junction kept 7 bases outside the gene matches. For the CDR3, the DNA is TGTGCCAGCAGCCGGCTTGCGGGAGATACCGGGGAGCTGTTTTTT. Residues: CASSRLAGDTGELFF.

V gene TRBV6-2 or TRBV6-3 combines with J gene TRBJ2-6; D could derive from TRBD1 or TRBD2 (5 bases each). The CDR3 has 18 amino acids. Trimming stripped 4 bases from V and 4 bases from J, with 20 bases between. Germline V gene data show CDR1 as MNHEY and CDR2 as SVGEGT. In DNA, the CDR3 is TGTGCCAGCAGTTTAGCCCTCCGAGGGGTAAGCGGGGCCAACGTCCTGACTTTC. Protein product: CASSLALRGVSGANVLTF.

This chain links TRBV2 with TRBJ1-5; possible D gene TRBD1, 5 bases. In germline, CDR1 is SNHLY, CDR2 FYNNEI. Trimming shortened V by 5 bases and J by 0 bases, and 14 bases separated the two germline ends. CDR3 size: 16 residues. Here the CDR3 reads CASSPQGGYSNQPQHF. CDR3 DNA sequence: TGTGCCAGCAGTCCCCAGGGCGGGTATAGCAATCAGCCCCAGCATTTT.

The CDR3 loop reads CASSIYEMSEQFF. In DNA, the CDR3 is TGTGCCAGTAGTATTTATGAAATGAGCGAGCAGTTCTTC. The chain combines TRBV19 with TRBJ2-1; D gene unclear. V shed 3 bases and J shed 10 bases, with 13 bases lying between them. From germline, CDR1 is LNHDA and CDR2 SQIVND (reference sequence). The CDR3 length is 13 residues. Based on the CDR3 plus reference TRBV19 and TRBJ2-1, the full variable domain is DGGITQSPKYLFRKEGQNVTLSCEQNLNHDAMYWYRQDPGQGLRLIYYSQIVNDFQKGDIAEGYSVSREKKESFPLTVTSAQKNPTAFYLCASSIYEMSEQFFGPGTRLTVL.

This chain joins TRBV11-3 and TRBJ2-1; TRBD2 matches 9 bases. The CDR3 covers 15 residues. Germline V CDR1 and CDR2: SGHNT, YENEEA. V was clipped by 3 bases and J by 9 bases; unmatched bases: 9. DNA of the CDR3: TGTGCCAGCAGCTTGCGGGGGGGGAAATTAGGTGAGCAGTTCTTC. This sequence encodes CASSLRGGKLGEQFF.

The chain employs TRBV6-5 and TRBJ1-3, with a weak D call TRBD1 (5 bases). Between the trimmed V and J ends, which lost 4 bases and 0 bases, there was a span of 13 bases. Germline V CDR1 and CDR2: MNHEY, SVGAGI. This CDR3 spans 16 amino acids. The CDR3 sequence is CASSWSHRNSGNTIYF. The CDR3 region has the DNA TGTGCCAGCAGTTGGTCTCACAGGAACTCTGGAAACACCATATATTTT.

The chain carries TRBV6-5 and TRBJ2-1; possible D gene TRBD2, 6 bases. CDR1 is MNHEY, CDR2 SVGAGI, per germline. Trimming pared 0 bases from V and 8 bases from J, leaving 8 bases between. The CDR3 consists of 13 residues. DNA for the CDR3: TGTGCCAGCAGTTACTCGACGGGAGATGAGCAGTTCTTC. It specifies CASSYSTGDEQFF.

In its sample, this clone was seen a few times. V usage is TRBV5-1 and J usage is TRBJ2-2; D is undetermined. The CDR3 length is 14 residues. Looked up from germline, CDR1 is SGHRS and CDR2 is YFSETQ. V was shortened by 7 bases and J by 2 bases, with 12 bases between the two germline ends. In DNA, the CDR3 is TGCGCCAGCGTCGATTATACAAACACCGGGGAGCTGTTTTTT. This codes for CASVDYTNTGELFF.